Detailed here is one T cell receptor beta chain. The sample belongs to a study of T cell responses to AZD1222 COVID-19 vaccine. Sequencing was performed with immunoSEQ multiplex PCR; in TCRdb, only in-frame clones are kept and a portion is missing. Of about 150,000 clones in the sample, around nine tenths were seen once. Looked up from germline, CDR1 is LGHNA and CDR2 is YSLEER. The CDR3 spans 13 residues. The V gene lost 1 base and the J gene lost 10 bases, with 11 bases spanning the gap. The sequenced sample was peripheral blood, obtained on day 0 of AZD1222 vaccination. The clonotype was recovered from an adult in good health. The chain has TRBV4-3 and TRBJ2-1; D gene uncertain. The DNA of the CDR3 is TGCGCCAGCAGCCAAGGGGTCATGGGCGAGCAGTTCTTC. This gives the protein CASSQGVMGEQFF.